These 13 T cell receptor beta chains were all obtained from the same sample, sequenced in a study of yellow fever vaccine responses in identical twins. TCRdb reprocessed the RT-PCR reads with MiXCR, giving one entry per CDR3 protein. The profile shows about 19,000 distinct CDR3 sequences, around 76% of them singletons. Here the sequenced sample was T cells from blood (PBMCs), unsorted or a sorted subset (not recorded which), taken before or after yellow fever vaccination (not recorded which). The receptors come from a woman under 30 who received the yellow fever vaccine.

The chain uses TRBV18 and TRBJ2-5; D unclear. The V gene lost 1 base and the J gene lost 3 bases, with 6 bases spanning the gap. CDR1 is KGHSH, CDR2 LQKENI, per germline. This CDR3 contains 13 residues. DNA for the CDR3: TGTGCCAGCTCACCACGTCAGGAAGAGACCCAGTACTTC. It yields the protein CASSPRQEETQYF.

The count of this clonotype is one. This chain joins TRBV11-3 and TRBJ1-6; possible D gene TRBD1, 5 bases. The CDR3 extends over 18 amino acids. Trimming cost V 1 base and J 6 bases, with 19 bases left between them. Germline CDR1 SGHNT, CDR2 YENEEA. CDR3 loop: CASSLGTLASRVNSPLHF. In DNA form, the CDR3 reads TGTGCCAGCAGCTTAGGGACACTGGCCAGTAGGGTTAATTCACCCCTCCACTTT.

The genes are TRBV29-1 and TRBJ2-2; TRBD1 is a possible D gene (6 bases). The CDR3 is made up of 13 amino acids. Trimming removed 5 bases at V and 1 base at J, with 8 bases between. Germline V gene lookup returns CDR1 SQVTM and CDR2 ANQGSEA. The CDR3: CSVKGQNTGELFF. CDR3 bases: TGCAGCGTTAAGGGACAGAACACCGGGGAGCTGTTTTTT.

There are a few counts of this clonotype. The chain uses TRBV27 and TRBJ2-7; D uncertain. This CDR3 spans 10 amino acids. The V end was cut by 2 bases, the J end by 5 bases, with 1 base between. Per the germline V gene, CDR1 is MNHEY and CDR2 is SMNVEV (reference sequence). The CDR3 region is CASSLNEQYV. In DNA form, the CDR3 reads TGTGCCAGCAGTTTAAACGAGCAGTACGTC.

The gene calls are TRBV5-4 and TRBJ2-2; TRBD2 is a possible D gene (6 bases). V gave up 3 bases and J gave up 2 bases, with 14 bases separating them. The V gene's germline CDR1 is SGHNT and CDR2 YYREEE (reference sequence). The CDR3 is made up of 16 amino acids. The CDR3 spells CASSSYSGYNTGELFF. CDR3 coding DNA: TGTGCCAGCAGCTCCTACAGCGGGTACAACACCGGGGAGCTGTTTTTT.

This clonotype was detected only a few times. The rearrangement joins TRBV12-3 or TRBV12-4 to TRBJ1-6; 7 positions agree with TRBD1. CDR3 length: 15 residues. V gave up 5 bases and J gave up 3 bases; unmatched junction bases: 4. The CDR3 DNA reads as TGTGCCAGCAGTCGGACAGGCCACTATAATTCACCCCTCCACTTT. It yields the protein CASSRTGHYNSPLHF.

This chain uses TRBV12-3 or TRBV12-4 with TRBJ2-7; D possibly corresponds to TRBD1 (6 bases). The CDR3 consists of 15 residues. The V and J ends lost 4 bases and 3 bases respectively, with 16 bases between them. The CDR3 DNA is TGTGCCAGCAGTTCAAACTCCGACAGGAACTACGAGCAGTACTTC. As protein: CASSSNSDRNYEQYF.

V usage is TRBV4-2 and J usage is TRBJ1-2; TRBD1 aligns across 11 bases. Germline lookup yields CDR1 LGHNA and CDR2 YNFKEQ. The CDR3 length is 15 residues. V was pared by 0 bases and J by 8 bases, with 5 bases of the junction left unmatched. CDR3: CASSQEGQGAGGYTF. The CDR3 region has the DNA TGTGCCAGCAGCCAAGAAGGACAGGGGGCTGGCGGCTACACCTTC.

This chain links TRBV24-1 with TRBJ2-1, with a weak D call TRBD1 (6 bases). Looked up from germline, CDR1 is KGHDR and CDR2 is SFDVKD. There are 15 residues in the CDR3. V lost 3 bases and J 3 bases, leaving 11 bases between the germline ends. The CDR3 sequence: CATSDAGVRYNEQFF. CDR3 bases: TGTGCCACCAGTGATGCAGGGGTACGCTACAATGAGCAGTTCTTC.

As to this clonotype: A read error may account for a junction end that differs from germline. The rearrangement links TRBV9 to TRBJ1-5, with no clear D. The CDR3 contains 15 residues. The V gene's germline CDR1 is SGDLS and CDR2 YYNGEE. CDR3 sequence: CASSVGIVGNQPQRF. The CDR3 DNA is TGTGCCAGCAGCGTAGGTATAGTGGGCAATCAGCCCCAGCGTTTT.

V and J are TRBV7-9 and TRBJ2-5; 7 nucleotides match TRBD1. The trim removed 3 bases at V and 3 bases at J, leaving 4 bases unmatched. The V gene's germline CDR1 is SEHNR and CDR2 FQNEAQ (reference sequence). The CDR3 length is 14 residues. DNA for the CDR3: TGTGCCAGCAGCTTTGCCGACAGGGAAGAGACCCAGTACTTC. Translating gives CASSFADREETQYF.

This clonotype has only one observation. The rearrangement joins TRBV19 to TRBJ1-6, with 7 bases that match TRBD1. Per the germline V gene, CDR1 is LNHDA and CDR2 is SQIVND (reference sequence). The ends lost 4 bases at V and 7 bases at J; junction bases unmatched: 7. CDR3 size: 15 residues. The DNA of the CDR3 is TGTGCCAGTAGTACCGGGGACAGCAGGAATTCACCCCTCCACTTT. Protein product: CASSTGDSRNSPLHF.

The V and J genes are TRBV10-3 and TRBJ1-6; 8 nucleotides align to TRBD1. There are 15 residues in the CDR3. After removal of 0 bases from V and 7 bases from J, the junction contained 2 bases not matched to a gene. Germline V lookup: CDR1 ENHRY, CDR2 SYGVKD. CDR3 DNA sequence: TGTGCCATCAGTGAGTCGGGACAGGCAAATTCACCCCTCCACTTT. It encodes CAISESGQANSPLHF.